What follows is one T cell receptor beta chain and its context. Trimming took 5 bases from V and 8 from J, leaving 13 bases between them. CDR1 MDHEN and CDR2 SYDVKM come from the germline V gene. This CDR3 is built from 12 residues. The data were taken from a study of long-term antiretroviral therapy in people with HIV. Runs used v3.0 of the immunoSEQ assay and were done at survey level. Using immunoSEQ multiplex PCR, the repertoire was profiled, and TCRdb retains in-frame clones only, with some absent. The table records tens of thousands of clones, around 85% of them present only once. This clonotype was sampled from a man aged 30 to 39 with HIV. The source was unsorted PBMCs, collected 1.5 years after starting antiretroviral therapy. The chain links TRBV28 to TRBJ2-7; no clear D gene. The CDR3 DNA reads as TGTGCCAGCAGTACACAATCTGAGAAGCAGTACTTC. Amino acid sequence: CASSTQSEKQYF.